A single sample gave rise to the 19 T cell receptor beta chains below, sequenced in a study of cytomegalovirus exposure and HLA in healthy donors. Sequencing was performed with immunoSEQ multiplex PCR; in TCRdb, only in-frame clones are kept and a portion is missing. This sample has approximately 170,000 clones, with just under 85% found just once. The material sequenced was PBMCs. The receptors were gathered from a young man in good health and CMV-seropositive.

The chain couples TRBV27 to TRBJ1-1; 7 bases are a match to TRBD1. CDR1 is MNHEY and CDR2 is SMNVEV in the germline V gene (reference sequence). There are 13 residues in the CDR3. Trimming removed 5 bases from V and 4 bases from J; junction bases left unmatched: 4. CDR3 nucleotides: TGTGCCAGCAGTGCAGGGGGTATCACTGAAGCTTTCTTT. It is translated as CASSAGGITEAFF.

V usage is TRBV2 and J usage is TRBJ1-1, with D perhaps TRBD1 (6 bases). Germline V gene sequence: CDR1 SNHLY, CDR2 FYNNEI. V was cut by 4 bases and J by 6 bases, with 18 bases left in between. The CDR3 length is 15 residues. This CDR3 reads CASSGRFPGEAEAFF. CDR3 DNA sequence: TGTGCCAGCAGTGGCCGGTTCCCAGGGGAAGCTGAAGCTTTCTTT.

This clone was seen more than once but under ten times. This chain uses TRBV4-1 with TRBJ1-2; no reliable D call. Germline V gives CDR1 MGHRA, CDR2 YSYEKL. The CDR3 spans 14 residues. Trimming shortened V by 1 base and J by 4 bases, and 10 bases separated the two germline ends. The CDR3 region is CASSQGAAIYGYTF. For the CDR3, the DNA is TGCGCCAGCAGCCAAGGGGCAGCAATCTATGGCTACACCTTC.

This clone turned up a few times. This CDR3 reads CSADRQGVRSEAFF. CDR3 nucleotides: TGCAGCGCCGATCGACAGGGGGTCAGATCTGAAGCTTTCTTT. The chain couples TRBV29-1 to TRBJ1-1, with 9 bases matching TRBD1. Per the germline V gene, CDR1 is SQVTM and CDR2 is ANQGSEA. Trimming cost V 7 bases and J 6 bases; bases outside gene matches: 12. This CDR3 region has 14 residues.

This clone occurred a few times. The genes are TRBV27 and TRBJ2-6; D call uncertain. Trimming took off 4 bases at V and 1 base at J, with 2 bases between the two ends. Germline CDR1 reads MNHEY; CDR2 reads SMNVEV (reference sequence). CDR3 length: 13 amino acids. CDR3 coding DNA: TGTGCCAGCAGTTCGTCTGGGGCCAACGTCCTGACTTTC. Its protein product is CASSSSGANVLTF.

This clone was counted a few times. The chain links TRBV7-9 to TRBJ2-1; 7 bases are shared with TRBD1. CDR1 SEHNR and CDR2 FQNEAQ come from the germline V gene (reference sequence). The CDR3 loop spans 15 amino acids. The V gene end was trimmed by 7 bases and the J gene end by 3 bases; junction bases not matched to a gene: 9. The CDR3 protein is CASTSTGTVYNEQFF. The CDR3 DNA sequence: TGTGCCAGCACATCAACCGGGACAGTCTACAATGAGCAGTTCTTC.

This CDR3 reads CASSYYTDTQYF. Written as DNA, the CDR3 is TGTGCCAGCAGCTATTACACAGATACGCAGTATTTT. The chain couples TRBV7-6 to TRBJ2-3; D gene ambiguous. Looked up from germline, CDR1 is SGHVS and CDR2 is FNYEAQ. V was clipped by 4 bases and J by 2 bases, with 4 bases between them. The CDR3 runs 12 residues.

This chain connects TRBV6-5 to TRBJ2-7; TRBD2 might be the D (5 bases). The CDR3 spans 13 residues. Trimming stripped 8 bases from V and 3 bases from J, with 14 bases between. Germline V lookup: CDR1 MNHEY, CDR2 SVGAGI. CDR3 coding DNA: TGTGCCAGCGGAGGAATATACAGCTACGAGCAGTACTTC. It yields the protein CASGGIYSYEQYF.

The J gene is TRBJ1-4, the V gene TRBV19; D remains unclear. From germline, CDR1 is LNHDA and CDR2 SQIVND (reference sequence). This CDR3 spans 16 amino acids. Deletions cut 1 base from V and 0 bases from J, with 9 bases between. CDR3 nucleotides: TGTGCCAGTAGTATAGGGCGGGAAGCAACTAATGAAAAACTGTTTTTT. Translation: CASSIGREATNEKLFF.

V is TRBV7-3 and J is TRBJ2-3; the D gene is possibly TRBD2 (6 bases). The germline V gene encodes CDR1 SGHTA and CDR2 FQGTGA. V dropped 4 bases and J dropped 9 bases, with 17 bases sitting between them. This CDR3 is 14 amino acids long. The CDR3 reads CASSSSGGFDTQYF. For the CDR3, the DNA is TGTGCCAGCAGCTCGTCCGGAGGGTTTGACACGCAGTATTTT.

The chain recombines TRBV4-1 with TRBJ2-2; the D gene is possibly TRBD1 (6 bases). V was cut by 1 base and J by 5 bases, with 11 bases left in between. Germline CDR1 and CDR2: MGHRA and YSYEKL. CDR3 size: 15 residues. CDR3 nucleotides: TGCGCCAGCAGCCAAGGCTCTGGACAGACCGGGGAGCTGTTTTTT. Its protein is CASSQGSGQTGELFF.

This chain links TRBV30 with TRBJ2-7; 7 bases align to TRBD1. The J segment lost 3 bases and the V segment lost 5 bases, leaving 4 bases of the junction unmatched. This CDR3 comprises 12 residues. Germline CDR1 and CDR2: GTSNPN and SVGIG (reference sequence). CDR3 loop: CAWSGQSYEQYF. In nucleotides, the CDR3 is TGTGCCTGGTCGGGACAGAGCTACGAGCAGTACTTC.

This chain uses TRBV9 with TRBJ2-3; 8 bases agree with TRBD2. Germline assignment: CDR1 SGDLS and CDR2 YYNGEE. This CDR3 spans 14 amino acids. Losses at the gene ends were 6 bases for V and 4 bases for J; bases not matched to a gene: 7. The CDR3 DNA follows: TGTGCCAGCACCGGGGGGGCCGAATCAGATACGCAGTATTTT. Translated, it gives CASTGGAESDTQYF.

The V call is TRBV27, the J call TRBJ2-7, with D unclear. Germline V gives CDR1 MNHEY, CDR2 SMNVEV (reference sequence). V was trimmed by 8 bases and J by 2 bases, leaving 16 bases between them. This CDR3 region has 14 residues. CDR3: CASGEADSTYEQYF. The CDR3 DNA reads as TGTGCCAGCGGTGAAGCAGACTCGACCTACGAGCAGTACTTC.

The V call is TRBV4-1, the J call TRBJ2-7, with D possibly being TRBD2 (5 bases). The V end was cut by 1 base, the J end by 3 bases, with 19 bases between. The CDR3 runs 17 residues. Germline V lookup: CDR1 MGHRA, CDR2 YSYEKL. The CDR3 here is CASSQVMVLGSVYEQYF. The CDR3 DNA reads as TGCGCCAGCAGCCAAGTGATGGTTCTAGGGAGTGTCTACGAGCAGTACTTC.

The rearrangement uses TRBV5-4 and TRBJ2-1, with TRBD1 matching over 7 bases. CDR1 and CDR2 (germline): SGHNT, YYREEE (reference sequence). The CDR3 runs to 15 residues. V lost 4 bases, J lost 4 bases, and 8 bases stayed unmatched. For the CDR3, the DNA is TGTGCCAGCAGCCCTCGGGACAGAGTTTACAATGAGCAGTTCTTC. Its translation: CASSPRDRVYNEQFF.

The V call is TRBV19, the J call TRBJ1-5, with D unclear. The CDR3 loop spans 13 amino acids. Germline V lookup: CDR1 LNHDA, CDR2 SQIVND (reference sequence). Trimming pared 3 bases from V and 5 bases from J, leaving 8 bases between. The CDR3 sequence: CASSMGQHQPQHF. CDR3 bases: TGTGCCAGTAGTATGGGCCAGCATCAGCCCCAGCATTTT.

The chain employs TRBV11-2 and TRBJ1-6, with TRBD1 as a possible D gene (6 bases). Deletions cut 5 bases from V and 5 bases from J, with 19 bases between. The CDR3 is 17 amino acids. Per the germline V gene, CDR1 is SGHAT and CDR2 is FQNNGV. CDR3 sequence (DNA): TGTGCCAGCAGCCGTGGACAGATGGCTAGTAATAATTCACCCCTCCACTTT. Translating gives CASSRGQMASNNSPLHF.

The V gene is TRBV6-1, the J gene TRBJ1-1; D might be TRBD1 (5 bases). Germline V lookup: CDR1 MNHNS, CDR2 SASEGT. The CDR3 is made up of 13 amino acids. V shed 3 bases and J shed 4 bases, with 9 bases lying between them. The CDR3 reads CASSEGRGTEAFF. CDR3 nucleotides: TGTGCCAGCAGTGAGGGTAGGGGCACTGAAGCTTTCTTT.